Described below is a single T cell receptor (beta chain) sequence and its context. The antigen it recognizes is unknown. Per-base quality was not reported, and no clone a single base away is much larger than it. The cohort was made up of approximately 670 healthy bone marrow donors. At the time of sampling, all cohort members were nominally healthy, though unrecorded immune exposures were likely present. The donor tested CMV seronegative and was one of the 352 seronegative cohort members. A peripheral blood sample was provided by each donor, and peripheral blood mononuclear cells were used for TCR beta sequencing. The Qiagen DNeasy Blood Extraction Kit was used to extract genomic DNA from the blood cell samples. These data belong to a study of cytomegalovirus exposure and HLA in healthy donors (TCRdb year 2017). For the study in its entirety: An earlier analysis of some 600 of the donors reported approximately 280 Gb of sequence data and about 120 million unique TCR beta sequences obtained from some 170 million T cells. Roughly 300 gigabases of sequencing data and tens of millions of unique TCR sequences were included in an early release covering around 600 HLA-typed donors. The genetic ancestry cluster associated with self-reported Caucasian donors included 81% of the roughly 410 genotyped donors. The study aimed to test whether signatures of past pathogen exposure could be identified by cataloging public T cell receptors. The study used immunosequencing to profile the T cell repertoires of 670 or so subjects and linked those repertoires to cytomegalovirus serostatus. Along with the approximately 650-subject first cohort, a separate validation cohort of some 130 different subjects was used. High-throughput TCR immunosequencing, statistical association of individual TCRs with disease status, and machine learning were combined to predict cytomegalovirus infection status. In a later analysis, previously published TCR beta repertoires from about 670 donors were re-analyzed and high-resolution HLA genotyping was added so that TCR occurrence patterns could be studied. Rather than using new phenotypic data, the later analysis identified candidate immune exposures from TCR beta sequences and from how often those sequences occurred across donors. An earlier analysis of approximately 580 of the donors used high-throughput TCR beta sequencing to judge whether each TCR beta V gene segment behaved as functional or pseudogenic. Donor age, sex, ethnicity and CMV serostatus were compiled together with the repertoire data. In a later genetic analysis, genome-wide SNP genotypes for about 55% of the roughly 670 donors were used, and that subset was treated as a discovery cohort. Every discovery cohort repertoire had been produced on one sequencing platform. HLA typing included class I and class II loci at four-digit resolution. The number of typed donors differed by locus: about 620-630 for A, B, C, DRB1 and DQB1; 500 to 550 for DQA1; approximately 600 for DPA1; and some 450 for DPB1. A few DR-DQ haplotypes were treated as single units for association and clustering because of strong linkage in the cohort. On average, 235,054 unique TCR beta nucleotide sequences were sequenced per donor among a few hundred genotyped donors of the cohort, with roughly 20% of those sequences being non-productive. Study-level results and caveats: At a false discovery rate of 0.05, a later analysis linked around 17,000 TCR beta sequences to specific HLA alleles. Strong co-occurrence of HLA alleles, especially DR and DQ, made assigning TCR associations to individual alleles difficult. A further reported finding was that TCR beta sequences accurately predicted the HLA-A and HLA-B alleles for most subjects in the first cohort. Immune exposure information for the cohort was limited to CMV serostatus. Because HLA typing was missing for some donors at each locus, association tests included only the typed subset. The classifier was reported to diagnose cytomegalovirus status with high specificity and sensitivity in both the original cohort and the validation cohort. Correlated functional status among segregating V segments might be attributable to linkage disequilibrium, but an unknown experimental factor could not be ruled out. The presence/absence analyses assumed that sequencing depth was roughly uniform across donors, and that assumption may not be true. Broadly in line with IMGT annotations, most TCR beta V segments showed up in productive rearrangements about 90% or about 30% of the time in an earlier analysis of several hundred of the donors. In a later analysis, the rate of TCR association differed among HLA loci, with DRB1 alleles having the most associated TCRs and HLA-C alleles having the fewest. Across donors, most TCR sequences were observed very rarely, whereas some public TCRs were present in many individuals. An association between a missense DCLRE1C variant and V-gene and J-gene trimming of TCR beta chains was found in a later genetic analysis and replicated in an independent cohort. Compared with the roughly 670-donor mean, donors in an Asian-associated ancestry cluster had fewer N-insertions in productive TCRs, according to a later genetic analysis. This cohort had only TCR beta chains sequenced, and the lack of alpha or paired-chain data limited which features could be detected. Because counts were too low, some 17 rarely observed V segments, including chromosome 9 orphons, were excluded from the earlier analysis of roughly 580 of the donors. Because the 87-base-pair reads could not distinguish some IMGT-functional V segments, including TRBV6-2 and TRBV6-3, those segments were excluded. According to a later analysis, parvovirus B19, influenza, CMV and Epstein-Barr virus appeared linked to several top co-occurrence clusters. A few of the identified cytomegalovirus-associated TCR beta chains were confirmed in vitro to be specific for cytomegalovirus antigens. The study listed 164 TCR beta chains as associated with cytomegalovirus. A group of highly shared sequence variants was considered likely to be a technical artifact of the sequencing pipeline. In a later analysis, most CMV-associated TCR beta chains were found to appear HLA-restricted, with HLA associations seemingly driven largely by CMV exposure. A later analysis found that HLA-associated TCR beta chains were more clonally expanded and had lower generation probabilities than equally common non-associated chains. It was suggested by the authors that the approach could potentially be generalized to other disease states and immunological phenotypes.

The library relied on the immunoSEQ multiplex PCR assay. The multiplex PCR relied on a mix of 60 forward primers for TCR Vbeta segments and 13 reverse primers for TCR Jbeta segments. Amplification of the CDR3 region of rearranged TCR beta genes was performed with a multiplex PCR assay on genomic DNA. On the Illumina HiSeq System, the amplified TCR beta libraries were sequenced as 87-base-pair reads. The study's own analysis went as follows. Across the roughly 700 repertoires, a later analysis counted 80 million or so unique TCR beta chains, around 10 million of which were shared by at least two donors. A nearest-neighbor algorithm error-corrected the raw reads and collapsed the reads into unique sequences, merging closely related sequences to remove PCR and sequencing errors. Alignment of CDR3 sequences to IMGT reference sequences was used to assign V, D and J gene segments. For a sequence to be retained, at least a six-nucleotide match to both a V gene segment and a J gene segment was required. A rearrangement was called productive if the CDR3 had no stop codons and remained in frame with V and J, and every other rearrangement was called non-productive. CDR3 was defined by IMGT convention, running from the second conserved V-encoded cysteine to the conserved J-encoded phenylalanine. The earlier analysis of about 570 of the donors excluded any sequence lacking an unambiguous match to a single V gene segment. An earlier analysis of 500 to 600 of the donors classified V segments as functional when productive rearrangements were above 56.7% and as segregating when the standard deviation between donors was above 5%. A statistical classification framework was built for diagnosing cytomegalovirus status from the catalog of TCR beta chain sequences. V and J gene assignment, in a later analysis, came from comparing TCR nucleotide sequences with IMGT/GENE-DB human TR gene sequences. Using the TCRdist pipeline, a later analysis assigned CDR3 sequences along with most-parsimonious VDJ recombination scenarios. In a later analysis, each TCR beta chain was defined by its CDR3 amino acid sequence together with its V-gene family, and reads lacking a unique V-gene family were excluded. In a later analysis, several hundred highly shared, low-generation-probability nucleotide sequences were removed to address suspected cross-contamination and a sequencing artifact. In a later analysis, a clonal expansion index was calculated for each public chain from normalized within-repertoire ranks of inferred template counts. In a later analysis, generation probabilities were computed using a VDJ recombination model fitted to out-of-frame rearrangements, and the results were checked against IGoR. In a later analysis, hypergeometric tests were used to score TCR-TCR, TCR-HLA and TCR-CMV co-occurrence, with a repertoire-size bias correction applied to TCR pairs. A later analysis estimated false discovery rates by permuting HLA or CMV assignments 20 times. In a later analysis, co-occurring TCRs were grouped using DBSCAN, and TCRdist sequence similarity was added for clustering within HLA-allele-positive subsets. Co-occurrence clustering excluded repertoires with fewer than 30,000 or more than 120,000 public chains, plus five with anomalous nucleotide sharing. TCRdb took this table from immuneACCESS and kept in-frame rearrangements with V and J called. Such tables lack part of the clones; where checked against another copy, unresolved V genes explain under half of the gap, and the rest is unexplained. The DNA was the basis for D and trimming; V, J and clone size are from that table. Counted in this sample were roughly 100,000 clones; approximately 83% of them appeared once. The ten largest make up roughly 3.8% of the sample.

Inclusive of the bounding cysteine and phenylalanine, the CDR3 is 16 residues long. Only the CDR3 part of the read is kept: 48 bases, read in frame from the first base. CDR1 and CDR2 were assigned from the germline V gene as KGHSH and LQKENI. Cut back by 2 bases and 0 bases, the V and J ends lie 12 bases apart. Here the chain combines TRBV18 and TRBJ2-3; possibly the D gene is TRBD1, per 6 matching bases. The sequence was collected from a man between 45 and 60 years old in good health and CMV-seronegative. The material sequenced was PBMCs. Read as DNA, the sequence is TGTGCCAGCTCACCAAATACGCAGGGGAGCACAGATACGCAGTATTTT. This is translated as CASSPNTQGSTDTQYF.